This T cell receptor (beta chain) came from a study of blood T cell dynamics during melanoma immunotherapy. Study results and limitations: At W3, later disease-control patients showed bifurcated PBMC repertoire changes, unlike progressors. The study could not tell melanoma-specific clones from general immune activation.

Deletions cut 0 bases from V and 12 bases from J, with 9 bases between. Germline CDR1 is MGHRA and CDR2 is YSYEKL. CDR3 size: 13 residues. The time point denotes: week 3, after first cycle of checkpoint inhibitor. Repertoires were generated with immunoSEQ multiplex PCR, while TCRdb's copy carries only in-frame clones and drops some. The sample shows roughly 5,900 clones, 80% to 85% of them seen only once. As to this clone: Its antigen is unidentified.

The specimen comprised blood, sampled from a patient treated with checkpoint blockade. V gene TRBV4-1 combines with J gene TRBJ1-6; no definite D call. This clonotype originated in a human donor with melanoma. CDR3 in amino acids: CASSQDPSGPLHF. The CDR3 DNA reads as TGCGCCAGCAGCCAAGACCCCTCCGGACCCCTCCACTTT.